A single sample gave rise to the 2 T cell receptor beta chains below, sequenced in a study of Ad26.COV2.S vaccination and SARS-CoV-2 variants. TCRdb's table, derived via immunoSEQ multiplex PCR, lists solely in-frame clones and lacks some. The sample contains some 240,000 clones, roughly 89% of which appear only once. As to treatment: roughly 18 received Ad26.COV2.S at low or high dose, single or two shots; five or six received placebo; per-sample allocation not given. Sample collection was performed on day 63 after the first vaccine or placebo injection. Sequencing used peripheral blood, obtained in a trial of Ad26.COV2.S vaccine versus placebo. The receptors here all came from a person aged 18-60 years who received the Ad26.COV2.S COVID-19 vaccine or a placebo.

The genes are TRBV7-2 and TRBJ1-5, with D unresolved. Trimming took 1 base from V and 1 from J, leaving 2 bases between them. The CDR3 consists of 13 residues. In germline, CDR1 is SGHTA, CDR2 FQGNSA. This chain's CDR3 is CASSLESNQPQHF. DNA of the CDR3: TGTGCCAGCAGCTTAGAAAGCAATCAGCCCCAGCATTTT.

This sequence joins TRBV13 and TRBJ2-1; 10 bases match TRBD2. The germline V gene has CDR1 PRHDT and CDR2 FYEKMQ (reference sequence). The CDR3 has 15 amino acids. Trimming cost V 5 bases and J 4 bases; bases outside gene matches: 5. The CDR3 region is CASSERTSGYNEQFF. The CDR3, as DNA: TGTGCCAGCAGCGAGAGGACTAGCGGTTACAATGAGCAGTTCTTC.